This entry concerns a single T cell receptor beta chain. The antigen is unknown. A read error is possible here, since a much larger clone lies one base away. The identical CDR3 is also encoded by other nucleotide sequences in the sample. Trimming removed 1 base at V and 4 bases at J, with 3 bases between. This CDR3 contains 12 residues. Germline V gives CDR1 SEHNR, CDR2 FQNEAQ (reference sequence). Cells designated naive CD8 were CD45RO-negative and were positively selected for CCR7, with terminally differentiated effector memory CD45RA+ cells excluded. None of the donors, who were healthy HIV-negative adults, had recently had acute infections or vaccinations. Each donor was a Caucasian adult residing in Nashville, Tennessee. This sample stems from a study of shared clonotypes between healthy human individuals. Study-wide points: Among donors, clonotype sharing was expected to be affected by sequencing depth. Though the depth was large, rarefaction showed that sorted-subset sequencing was incomplete.

Assay: immunoSEQ multiplex PCR; the TCRdb copy retains only in-frame clones and omits some. The table shows hundreds of thousands of clones, with over 90% occurring only once. The chain is built from TRBV7-9 and TRBJ2-3, with unresolved D. The sequencing sample was made of naive CD8+ T cells sorted from blood. The sequence was collected from a man aged 25 to 45 in good health. CDR3 nucleotide sequence: TGTGCCAGCAGCTTAGGGGCAGATACGCAGTATTTT. It translates to CASSLGADTQYF.